Listed here are 12 T cell receptor beta chains from one sample, sequenced in a study of blood T cell repertoires in COVID-19. Using immunoSEQ multiplex PCR, the repertoire was profiled, and TCRdb retains in-frame clones only, with some absent. This repertoire shows about 200,000 clones, roughly 82% found once; its top ten account for about an eighth. Sequenced material: PBMCs or T cells enriched from blood (not recorded which). These receptors originate from a man aged 35 to 55 who had recovered from COVID-19.

This chain uses TRBV27 with TRBJ1-6; 7 bases map to TRBD1. This CDR3 contains 14 residues. The germline V gene has CDR1 MNHEY and CDR2 SMNVEV (reference sequence). After removal of 5 bases from V and 8 bases from J, the junction contained 6 bases not matched to a gene. The CDR3, as DNA: TGTGCCAGCAGTCAGGGACAGATGGATTCACCCCTCCACTTT. Protein sequence: CASSQGQMDSPLHF.

The rearrangement joins TRBV6-2 or TRBV6-3 to TRBJ2-7, with 7 nucleotides matching TRBD2. V was clipped by 5 bases and J by 3 bases; unmatched bases: 4. CDR3 size: 13 residues. Looked up from germline, CDR1 is MNHEY and CDR2 is SVGEGT. Here the CDR3 reads CASSSGTGYEQYV. CDR3 DNA: TGTGCCAGCAGTAGCGGGACGGGCTACGAGCAGTACGTC.

A word on this clone: Other DNA sequences from this sample encode an identical CDR3 as well. The chain employs TRBV7-9 and TRBJ2-3, with D unclear. The ends were cut back, 2 bases at V and 1 base at J, with 4 bases in the middle. The CDR3 length is 13 residues. Germline V gene lookup returns CDR1 SEHNR and CDR2 FQNEAQ (reference sequence). CDR3 protein: CASSLTGTDTQYF. In nucleotides, the CDR3 is TGTGCCAGCAGCTTAACAGGCACAGATACGCAGTATTTT.

The gene calls are TRBV11-3 and TRBJ2-1; D ambiguous. This CDR3 region has 14 residues. The germline CDR1 and CDR2 sequences are SGHNT and YENEEA. The V and J ends lost 2 bases and 3 bases respectively, with 8 bases between them. CDR3 nucleotides: TGTGCCAGCAGCTTAAGTAACGGCTACAATGAGCAGTTCTTC. It is translated as CASSLSNGYNEQFF.

This clone showed up just a few times. The rearrangement uses TRBV11-2 and TRBJ2-2, with 12 nucleotides matching TRBD2. The CDR3 covers 18 residues. With 0 bases clipped from V and 4 bases from J, the junction kept 6 bases outside the gene matches. Germline CDR1 SGHAT, CDR2 FQNNGV. CDR3 in amino acids: CASSLELAGGIFTGELFF. DNA of the CDR3: TGTGCCAGCAGCTTAGAACTAGCGGGAGGAATTTTCACCGGGGAGCTGTTTTTT.

The chain has TRBV11-2 and TRBJ1-2; 9 bases map to TRBD1. The CDR3 runs to 14 residues. Trimming at V came to 4 bases and at J to 3 bases, leaving 3 bases not matched to a gene. The germline V gene encodes CDR1 SGHAT and CDR2 FQNNGV. The CDR3 coding sequence is TGTGCCAGCAGCTGGGACAGGGTGGACTATGGCTACACCTTC. Encoded protein: CASSWDRVDYGYTF. Complete variable domain (other parts from reference TRBV11-2 and TRBJ1-2): EAGVAQSPRYKIIEKRQSVAFWCNPISGHATLYWYQQILGQGPKLLIQFQNNGVVDDSQLPKDRFSAERLKGVDSTLKIQPAKLEDSAVYLCASSWDRVDYGYTFGSGTRLTVV.

This chain joins TRBV4-3 and TRBJ2-2, with a possible D match to TRBD2 (5 bases). Trimming took 0 bases from V and 2 from J, leaving 16 bases between them. Germline-derived CDR1 and CDR2 are LGHNA and YSLEER. CDR3 length: 18 residues. CDR3: CASSQDASGRLNTGELFF. The CDR3 DNA sequence: TGCGCCAGCAGCCAAGATGCCTCGGGGAGATTAAACACCGGGGAGCTGTTTTTT.

This chain links TRBV7-9 with TRBJ2-7; 7 positions agree with TRBD1. V trimming: 5 bases; J trimming: 3 bases; junction bases outside the gene matches: 7. Germline CDR1 SEHNR, CDR2 FQNEAQ (reference sequence). The length of the CDR3 is 14 residues. CDR3 amino acids: CASSLRDRIYEQYF. CDR3 nucleotides: TGTGCCAGCAGCCTCCGGGACAGAATCTACGAGCAGTACTTC.

The chain is built from TRBV7-3 and TRBJ2-2, with 9 nucleotides matching TRBD1. Per germline, CDR1 SGHTA and CDR2 FQGTGA. The CDR3 runs 16 residues. The J segment lost 1 base and the V segment lost 1 base, leaving 1 base of the junction unmatched. The CDR3: CASSLRGQGNTGELFF. CDR3 nucleotides: TGTGCCAGCAGCTTAAGGGGACAGGGGAACACCGGGGAGCTGTTTTTT.

The chain couples TRBV19 to TRBJ2-2; 12 nucleotides match TRBD2. The germline V gene has CDR1 LNHDA and CDR2 SQIVND (reference sequence). This CDR3 region has 16 residues. With V trimmed by 6 bases and J by 1 base, 3 bases remained unmatched. The CDR3 coding sequence is TGTGCCAGTAGCCTGGGACTAGCGGGGAACACCGGGGAGCTGTTTTTT. Protein product: CASSLGLAGNTGELFF.

This chain uses TRBV30 with TRBJ2-4; D not resolved. CDR1 is GTSNPN and CDR2 is SVGIG in the germline V gene (reference sequence). The CDR3 spans 13 residues. Trimming took 2 bases from V and 6 from J, leaving 11 bases between them. The CDR3: CAWSRVQRNIQYF. CDR3 coding DNA: TGTGCCTGGAGTCGGGTGCAGAGAAACATTCAGTACTTC. The full variable domain, its missing parts supplied by reference TRBV30 and TRBJ2-4, is SQTIHQWPATLVQPVGSPLSLECTVEGTSNPNLYWYRQAAGRGLQLLFYSVGIGQISSEVPQNLSASRPQDRQFILSSKKLLLSDSGFYLCAWSRVQRNIQYFGAGTRLSVL.

The CDR3 here is CASSRPLATNNEQFF. The CDR3 bases are TGTGCCAGCAGCCGGCCCCTAGCGACAAACAATGAGCAGTTCTTC. This chain uses TRBV14 with TRBJ2-1, with a possible D match to TRBD2 (6 bases). Looked up from germline, CDR1 is SGHDN and CDR2 is FVKESK. Trimming stripped 4 bases from V and 5 bases from J, with 15 bases between. The CDR3 consists of 15 residues.